This T cell receptor beta chain emerged from a study of blood T cell repertoires in COVID-19. About the study: Spain, Italy and the United States supplied samples that represented acute and convalescent COVID-19. Sample material is recorded as cDNA or gDNA derived from T cells, B-cell-depleted T cells, or PBMCs.

This clone occurred once. Authors' data handling: Quantification of nucleated cells was approximated via reference gene primer amplification. Generated by immunoSEQ multiplex PCR, the TCRdb table keeps only in-frame clones and is missing some. The DNA gave D and trimming, while V, J and clone size come from that table. The table has nearly 250,000 clones, roughly four fifths seen once. The V gene's germline CDR1 is LGHNT and CDR2 FRNRAP. The CDR3 totals 18 residues. The ends lost 5 bases at V and 1 base at J; junction bases unmatched: 9. Sequences were obtained from peripheral blood. V and J are TRBV12-5 and TRBJ1-5, with 12 bases matching TRBD1. The origin of this receptor is an elderly woman with acute or convalescent COVID-19. The DNA of the CDR3 is TGTGCTAGTGGTCCCGGGACAGGGGGCGCGGGAAGCAATCAGCCCCAGCATTTT. This codes for CASGPGTGGAGSNQPQHF.